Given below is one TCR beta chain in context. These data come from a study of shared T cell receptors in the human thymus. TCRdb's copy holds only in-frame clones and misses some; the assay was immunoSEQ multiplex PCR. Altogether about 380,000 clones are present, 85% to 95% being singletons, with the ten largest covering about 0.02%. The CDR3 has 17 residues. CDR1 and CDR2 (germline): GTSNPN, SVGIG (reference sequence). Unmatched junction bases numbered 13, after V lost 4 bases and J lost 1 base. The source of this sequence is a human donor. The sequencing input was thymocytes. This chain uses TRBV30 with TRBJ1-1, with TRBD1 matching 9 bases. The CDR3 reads CAWTTGTGLPRNTEAFF. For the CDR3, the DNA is TGTGCCTGGACCACCGGGACAGGGCTTCCTCGGAACACTGAAGCTTTCTTT.